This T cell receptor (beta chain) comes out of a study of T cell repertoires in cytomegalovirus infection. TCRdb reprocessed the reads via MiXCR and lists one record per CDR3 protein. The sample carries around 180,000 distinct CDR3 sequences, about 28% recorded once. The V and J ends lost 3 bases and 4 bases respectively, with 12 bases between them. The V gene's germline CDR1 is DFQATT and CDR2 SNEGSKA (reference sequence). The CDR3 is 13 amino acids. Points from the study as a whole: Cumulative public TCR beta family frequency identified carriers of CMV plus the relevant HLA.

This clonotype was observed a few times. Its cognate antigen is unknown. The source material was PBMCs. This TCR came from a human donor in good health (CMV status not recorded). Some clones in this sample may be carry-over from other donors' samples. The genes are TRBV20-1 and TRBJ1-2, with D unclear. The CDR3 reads CSARTPERYGYTF. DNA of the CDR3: TGCAGTGCTAGGACCCCAGAACGCTATGGCTACACCTTC.